This TCR beta chain was retrieved from a study of blood T cell repertoires in COVID-19. On the study more broadly: Samples taken during acute and convalescent COVID-19 were collected in the United States, Italy and Spain.

The authors' processing: Counts of nucleated cells, estimated from reference gene primer amplification, were obtained. Produced via immunoSEQ multiplex PCR; TCRdb's table is partial and in-frame only. D and trimming were read from the DNA, whereas the V and J calls and clone size are those reported in that table. Of 220,000 or so clones listed, approximately 90% are singletons. The J segment lost 0 bases and the V segment lost 2 bases, leaving 10 bases of the junction unmatched. The CDR3 is 17 amino acids. From germline, CDR1 is SGDLS and CDR2 YYNGEE. This rearrangement joins TRBV9 to TRBJ2-7, with 8 bases lining up with TRBD1. The sequenced sample was peripheral blood. This TCR came from a woman in her forties or fifties with COVID-19, enrolled during active disease. This CDR3 is CASSVILTGASSYEQYF. CDR3 coding DNA: TGTGCCAGCAGCGTGATCCTGACAGGGGCCTCCTCCTACGAGCAGTACTTC.